This T cell receptor beta chain originates from a study of blood T cells in healthy people across ages. Each donor supplied 7.5 to 10 milliliters of peripheral blood. Germline CDR1 SQVTM, CDR2 ANQGSEA. The V end was cut by 6 bases, the J end by 6 bases, with 9 bases between. The CDR3 totals 11 residues. Using a J-beta primer mix together with a sample-barcoded 5' primer, a second PCR was run for about 6 to 12 cycles. Every sample gave at least 2.5 million paired-end reads containing CDR3. TCRdb used MiXCR to reprocess the 5' RACE reads, holding one entry per CDR3 protein. The data contain 1.4 million or so distinct CDR3 sequences, approximately 43% of them singletons.

The sequenced sample consisted of blood. This rearrangement joins TRBV29-1 to TRBJ2-1; D is unclear. The clonotype originates from a woman under 30 in good health. The CDR3, as DNA: TGCAGCGTCCCGAAGGGCAATGAGCAGTTCTTC. Protein product: CSVPKGNEQFF.